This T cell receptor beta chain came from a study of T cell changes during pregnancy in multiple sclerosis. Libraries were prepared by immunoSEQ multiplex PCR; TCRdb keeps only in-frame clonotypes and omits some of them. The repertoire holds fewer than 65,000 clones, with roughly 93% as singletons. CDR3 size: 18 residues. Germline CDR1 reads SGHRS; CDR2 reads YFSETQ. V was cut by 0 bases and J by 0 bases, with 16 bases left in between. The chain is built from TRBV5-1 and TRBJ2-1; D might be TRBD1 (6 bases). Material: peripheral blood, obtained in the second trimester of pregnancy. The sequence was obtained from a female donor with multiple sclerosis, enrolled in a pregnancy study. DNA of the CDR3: TGCGCCAGCAGCTTGGTACCGGGGACAACGAGCTCCTACAATGAGCAGTTCTTC. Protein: CASSLVPGTTSSYNEQFF.